The T cell receptor beta chain described here comes from a study of control samples from healthy donors and cancer patients. CDR1 is SGDLS, CDR2 YYNGEE, per germline. This CDR3 is built from 18 residues. Unmatched junction bases numbered 12, after V lost 0 bases and J lost 4 bases. Sequencing was performed with immunoSEQ multiplex PCR; in TCRdb, only in-frame clones are kept and a portion is missing. The repertoire holds roughly 30,000 clones, 70% to 90% seen once, with about 3.7% in the top ten. The source of this sequence is a female donor with melanoma. Sequencing input: formalin-fixed, paraffin-embedded tissue. The chain joins TRBV9 to TRBJ2-2; 7 positions match TRBD2. CDR3 sequence (DNA): TGTGCCAGCAGCGTAGGAACCCAGGGATTAGCGGGCACCGGGGAGCTGTTTTTT. Its translation: CASSVGTQGLAGTGELFF.